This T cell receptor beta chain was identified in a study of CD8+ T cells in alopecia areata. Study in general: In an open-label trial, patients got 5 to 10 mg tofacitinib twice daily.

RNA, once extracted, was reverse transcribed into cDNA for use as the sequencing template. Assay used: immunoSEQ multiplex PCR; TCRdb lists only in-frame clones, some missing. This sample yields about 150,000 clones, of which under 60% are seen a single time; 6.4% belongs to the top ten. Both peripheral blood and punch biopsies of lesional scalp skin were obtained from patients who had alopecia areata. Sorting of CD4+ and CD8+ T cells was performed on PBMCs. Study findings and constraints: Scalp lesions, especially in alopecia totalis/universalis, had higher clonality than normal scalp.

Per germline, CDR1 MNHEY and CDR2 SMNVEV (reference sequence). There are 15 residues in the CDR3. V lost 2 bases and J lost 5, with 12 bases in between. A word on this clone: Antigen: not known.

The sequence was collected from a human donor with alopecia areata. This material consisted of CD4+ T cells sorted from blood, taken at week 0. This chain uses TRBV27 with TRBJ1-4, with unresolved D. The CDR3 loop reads CASSLMGGLNEKLFF. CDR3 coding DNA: TGTGCCAGCAGTTTAATGGGAGGGTTGAATGAAAAACTGTTTTTT.